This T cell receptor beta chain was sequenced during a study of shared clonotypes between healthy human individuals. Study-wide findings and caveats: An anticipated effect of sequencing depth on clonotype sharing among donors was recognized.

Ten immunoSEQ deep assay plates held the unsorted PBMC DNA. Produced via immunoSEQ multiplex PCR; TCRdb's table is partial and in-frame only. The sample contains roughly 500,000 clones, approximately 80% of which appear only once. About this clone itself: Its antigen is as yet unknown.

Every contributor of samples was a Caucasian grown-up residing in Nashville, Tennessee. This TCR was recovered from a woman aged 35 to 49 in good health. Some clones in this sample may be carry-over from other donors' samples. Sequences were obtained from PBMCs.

The CDR3 nucleotides read TGCAGCGCTCAGGGAGGGTTCTATGGCTACACCTTC. This codes for CSAQGGFYGYTF. This sequence joins TRBV29-1 and TRBJ1-2; the D gene is possibly TRBD1 (5 bases). CDR3 length: 12 residues. V was cut by 7 bases and J by 4 bases, with 13 bases left in between. Germline CDR1 and CDR2: SQVTM and ANQGSEA.